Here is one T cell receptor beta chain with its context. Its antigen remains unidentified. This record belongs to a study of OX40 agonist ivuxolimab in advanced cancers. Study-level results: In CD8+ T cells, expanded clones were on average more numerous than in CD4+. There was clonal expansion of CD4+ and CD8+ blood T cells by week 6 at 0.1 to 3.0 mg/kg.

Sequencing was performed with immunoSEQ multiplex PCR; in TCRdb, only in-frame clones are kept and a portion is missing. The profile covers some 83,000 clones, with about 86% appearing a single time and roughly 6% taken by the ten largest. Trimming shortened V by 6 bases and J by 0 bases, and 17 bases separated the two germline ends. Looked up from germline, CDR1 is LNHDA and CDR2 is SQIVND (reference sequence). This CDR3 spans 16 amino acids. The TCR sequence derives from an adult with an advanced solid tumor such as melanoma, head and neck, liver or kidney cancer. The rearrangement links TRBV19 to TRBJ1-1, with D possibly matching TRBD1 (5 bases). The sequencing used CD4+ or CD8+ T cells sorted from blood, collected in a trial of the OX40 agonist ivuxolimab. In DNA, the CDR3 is TGTGCCAGTAGGCCCTCAGGGACCCGCATGAACACTGAAGCTTTCTTT. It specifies CASRPSGTRMNTEAFF.